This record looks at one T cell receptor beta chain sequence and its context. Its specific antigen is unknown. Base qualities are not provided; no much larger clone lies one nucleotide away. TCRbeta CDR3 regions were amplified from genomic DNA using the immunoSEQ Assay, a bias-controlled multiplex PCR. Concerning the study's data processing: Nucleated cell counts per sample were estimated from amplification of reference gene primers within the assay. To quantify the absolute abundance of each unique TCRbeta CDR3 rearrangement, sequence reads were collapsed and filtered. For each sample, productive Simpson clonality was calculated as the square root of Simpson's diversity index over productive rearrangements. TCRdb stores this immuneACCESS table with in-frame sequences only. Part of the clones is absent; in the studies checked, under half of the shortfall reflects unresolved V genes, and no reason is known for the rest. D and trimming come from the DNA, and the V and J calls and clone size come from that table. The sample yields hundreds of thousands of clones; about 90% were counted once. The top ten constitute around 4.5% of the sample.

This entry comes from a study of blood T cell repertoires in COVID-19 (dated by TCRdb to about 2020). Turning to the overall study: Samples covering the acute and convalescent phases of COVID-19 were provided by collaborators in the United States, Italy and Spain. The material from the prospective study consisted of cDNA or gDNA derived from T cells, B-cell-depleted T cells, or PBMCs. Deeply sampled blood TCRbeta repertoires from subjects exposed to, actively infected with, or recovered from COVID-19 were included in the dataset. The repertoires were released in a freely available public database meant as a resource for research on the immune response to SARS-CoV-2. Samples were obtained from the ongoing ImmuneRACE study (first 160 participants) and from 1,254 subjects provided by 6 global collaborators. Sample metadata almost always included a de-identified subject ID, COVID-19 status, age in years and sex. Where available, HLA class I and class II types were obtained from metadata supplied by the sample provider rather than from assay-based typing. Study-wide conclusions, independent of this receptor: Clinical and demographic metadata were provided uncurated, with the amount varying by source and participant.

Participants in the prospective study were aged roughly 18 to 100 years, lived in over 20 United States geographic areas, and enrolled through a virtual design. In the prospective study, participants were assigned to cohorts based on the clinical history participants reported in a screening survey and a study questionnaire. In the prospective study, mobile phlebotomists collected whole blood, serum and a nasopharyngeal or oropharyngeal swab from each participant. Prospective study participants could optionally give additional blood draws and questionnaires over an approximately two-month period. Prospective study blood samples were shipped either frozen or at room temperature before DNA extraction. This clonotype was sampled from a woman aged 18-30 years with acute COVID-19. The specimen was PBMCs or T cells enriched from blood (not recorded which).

The CDR3 region has the sequence CASSRVAGNTIYF. At the DNA level, the sequence is TGTGCCAGCAGTCGAGTTGCTGGAAACACCATATATTTT. The rearrangement joined TRBV6-5 to TRBJ1-3; the D segment cannot be called with confidence. V and J lose 5 bases and 2 bases, and a span of 7 bases separates them. From the germline V gene, CDR1 is MNHEY and CDR2 is SVGAGI. The CDR3 spans 13 residues, from the cysteine through the phenylalanine. The kept DNA is CDR3 alone, 39 bases in frame from the first base.